This TCR beta chain emerged from a study of blood T cell repertoires in COVID-19. Study background: From the United States, Italy and Spain came samples of acute and convalescent COVID-19. T cells, B-cell-depleted T cells, or PBMCs supplied cDNA or gDNA.

In the original workflow: Nucleated cell counts were estimated from reference gene primer amplification. Measured with immunoSEQ multiplex PCR; TCRdb has only the in-frame clones, and not every one. V and J calls plus clone size are reproduced from that table; the DNA served to infer D and trimming. This table has hundreds of thousands of clones, more than 75% appearing once. Donors in Cohort 3 counted as recovered after two negative PCRs, clearance, or symptom resolution. CDR3 size: 14 residues. The V and J ends lost 4 bases and 9 bases, in that order; junction bases with no gene match: 5. CDR1 is ENHRY and CDR2 is SYGVKD in the germline V gene.

This TCR was recovered from a woman aged 50 to 60 who had recovered from COVID-19. The sample consisted of PBMCs or T cells enriched from blood (not recorded which). The J gene is TRBJ1-6, the V gene TRBV10-3; 8 positions match TRBD1. CDR3 sequence: CAISGQGPGSPLHF. In DNA form, the CDR3 reads TGTGCCATCAGTGGACAGGGGCCGGGTTCACCCCTCCACTTT.